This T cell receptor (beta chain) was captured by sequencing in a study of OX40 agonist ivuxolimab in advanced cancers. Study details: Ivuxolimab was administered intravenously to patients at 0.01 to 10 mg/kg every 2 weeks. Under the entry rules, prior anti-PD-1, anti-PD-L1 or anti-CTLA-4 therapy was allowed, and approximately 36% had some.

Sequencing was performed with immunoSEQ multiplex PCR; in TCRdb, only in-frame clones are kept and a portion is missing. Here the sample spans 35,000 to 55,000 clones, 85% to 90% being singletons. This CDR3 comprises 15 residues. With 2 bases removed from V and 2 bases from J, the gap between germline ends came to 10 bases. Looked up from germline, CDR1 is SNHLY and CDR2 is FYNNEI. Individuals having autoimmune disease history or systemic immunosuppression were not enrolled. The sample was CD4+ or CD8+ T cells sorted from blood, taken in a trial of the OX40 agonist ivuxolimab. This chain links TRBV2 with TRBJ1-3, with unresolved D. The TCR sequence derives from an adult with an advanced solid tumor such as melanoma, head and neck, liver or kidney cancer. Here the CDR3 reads CASSETGIPGNTIYF. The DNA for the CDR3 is TGTGCCAGCAGTGAAACGGGGATCCCTGGAAACACCATATATTTT.